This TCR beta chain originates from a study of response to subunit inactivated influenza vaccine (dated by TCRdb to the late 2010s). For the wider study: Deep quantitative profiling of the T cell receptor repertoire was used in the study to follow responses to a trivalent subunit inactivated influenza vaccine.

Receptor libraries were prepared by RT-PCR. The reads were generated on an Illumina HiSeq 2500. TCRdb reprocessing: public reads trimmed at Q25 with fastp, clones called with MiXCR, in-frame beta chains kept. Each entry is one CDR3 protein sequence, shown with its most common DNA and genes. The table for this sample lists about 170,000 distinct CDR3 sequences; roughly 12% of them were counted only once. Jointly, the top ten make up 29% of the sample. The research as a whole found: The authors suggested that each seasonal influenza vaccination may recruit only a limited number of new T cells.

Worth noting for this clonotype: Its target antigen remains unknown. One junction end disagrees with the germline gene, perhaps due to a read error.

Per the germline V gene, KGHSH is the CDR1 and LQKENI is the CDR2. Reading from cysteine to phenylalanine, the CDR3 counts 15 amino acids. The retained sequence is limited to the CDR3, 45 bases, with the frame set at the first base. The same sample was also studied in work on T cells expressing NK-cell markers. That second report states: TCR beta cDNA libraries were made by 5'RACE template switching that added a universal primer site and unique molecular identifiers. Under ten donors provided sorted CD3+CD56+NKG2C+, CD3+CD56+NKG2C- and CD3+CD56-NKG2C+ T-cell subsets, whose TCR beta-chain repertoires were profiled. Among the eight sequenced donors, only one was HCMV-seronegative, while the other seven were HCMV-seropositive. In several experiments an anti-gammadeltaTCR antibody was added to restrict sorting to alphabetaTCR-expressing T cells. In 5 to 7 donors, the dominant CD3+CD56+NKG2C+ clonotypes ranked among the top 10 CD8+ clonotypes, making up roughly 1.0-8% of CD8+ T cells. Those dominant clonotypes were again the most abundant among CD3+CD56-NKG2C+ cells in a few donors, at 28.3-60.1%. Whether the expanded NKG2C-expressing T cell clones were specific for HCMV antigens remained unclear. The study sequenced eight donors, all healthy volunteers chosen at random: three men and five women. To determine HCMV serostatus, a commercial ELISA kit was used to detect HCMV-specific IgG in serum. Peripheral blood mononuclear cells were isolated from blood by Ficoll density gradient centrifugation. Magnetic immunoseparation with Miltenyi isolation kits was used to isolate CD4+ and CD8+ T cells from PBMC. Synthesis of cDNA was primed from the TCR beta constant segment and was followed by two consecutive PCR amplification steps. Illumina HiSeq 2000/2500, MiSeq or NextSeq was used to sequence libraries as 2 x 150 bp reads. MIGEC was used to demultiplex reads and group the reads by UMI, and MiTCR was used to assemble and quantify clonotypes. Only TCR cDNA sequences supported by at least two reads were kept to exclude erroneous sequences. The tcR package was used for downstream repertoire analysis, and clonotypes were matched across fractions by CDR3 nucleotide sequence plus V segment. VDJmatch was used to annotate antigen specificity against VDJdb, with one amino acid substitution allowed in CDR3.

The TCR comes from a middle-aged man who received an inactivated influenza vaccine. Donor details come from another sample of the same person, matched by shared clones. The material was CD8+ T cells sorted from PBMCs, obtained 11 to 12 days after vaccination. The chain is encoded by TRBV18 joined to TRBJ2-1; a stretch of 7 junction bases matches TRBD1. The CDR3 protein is CASSPRADRADEQSF. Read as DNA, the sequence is TGTGCCAGCTCACCCCGCGCAGACAGGGCCGATGAGCAGTCCTTC.